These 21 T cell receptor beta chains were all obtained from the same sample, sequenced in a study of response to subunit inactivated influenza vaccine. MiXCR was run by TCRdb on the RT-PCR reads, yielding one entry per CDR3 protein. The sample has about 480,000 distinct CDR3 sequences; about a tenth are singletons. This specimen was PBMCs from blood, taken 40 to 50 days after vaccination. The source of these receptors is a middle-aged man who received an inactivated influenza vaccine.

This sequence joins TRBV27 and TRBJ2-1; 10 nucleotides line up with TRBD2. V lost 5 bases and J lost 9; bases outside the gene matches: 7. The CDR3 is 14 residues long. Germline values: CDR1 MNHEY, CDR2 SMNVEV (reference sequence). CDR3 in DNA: TGTGCCAGCAGTGTCCTAGCGGGAGAGGTTGAGCAGTTCTTC. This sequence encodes CASSVLAGEVEQFF.

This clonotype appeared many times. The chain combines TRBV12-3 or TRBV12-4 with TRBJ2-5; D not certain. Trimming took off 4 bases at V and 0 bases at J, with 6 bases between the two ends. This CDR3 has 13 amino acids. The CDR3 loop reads CASSSSDQETQYF. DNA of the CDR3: TGTGCCAGCAGTTCGTCCGACCAAGAGACCCAGTACTTC.

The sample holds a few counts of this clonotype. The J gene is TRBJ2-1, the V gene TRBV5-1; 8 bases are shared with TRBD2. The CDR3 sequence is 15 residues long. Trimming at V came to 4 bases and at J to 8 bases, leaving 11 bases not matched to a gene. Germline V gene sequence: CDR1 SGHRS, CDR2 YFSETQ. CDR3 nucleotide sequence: TGCGCCAGCAGCAAGGAACGGGGGGGCGGAGATGAGCAGTTCTTC. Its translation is CASSKERGGGDEQFF.

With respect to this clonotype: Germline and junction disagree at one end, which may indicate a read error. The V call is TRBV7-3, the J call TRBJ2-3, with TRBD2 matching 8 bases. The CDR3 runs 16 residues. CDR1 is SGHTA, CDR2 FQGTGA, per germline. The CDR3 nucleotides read TGTGCCAGCAGCATCATAGCGGGGAGCGTTACAGATACGCATTATTTT. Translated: CASSIIAGSVTDTHYF.

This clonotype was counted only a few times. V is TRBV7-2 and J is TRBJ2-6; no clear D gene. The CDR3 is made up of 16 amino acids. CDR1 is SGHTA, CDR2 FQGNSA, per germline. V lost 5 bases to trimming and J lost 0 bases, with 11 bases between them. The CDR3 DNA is TGTGCCAGCAGCCACAAAGGAAACTCTGGGGCCAACGTCCTGACTTTC. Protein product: CASSHKGNSGANVLTF.

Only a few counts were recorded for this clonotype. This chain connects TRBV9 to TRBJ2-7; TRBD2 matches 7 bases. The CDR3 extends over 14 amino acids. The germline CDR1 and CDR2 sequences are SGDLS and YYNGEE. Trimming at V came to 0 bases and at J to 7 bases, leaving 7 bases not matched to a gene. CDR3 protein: CASSVGLAALEQYF. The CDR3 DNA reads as TGTGCCAGCAGCGTAGGGCTAGCGGCCCTTGAGCAGTACTTC.

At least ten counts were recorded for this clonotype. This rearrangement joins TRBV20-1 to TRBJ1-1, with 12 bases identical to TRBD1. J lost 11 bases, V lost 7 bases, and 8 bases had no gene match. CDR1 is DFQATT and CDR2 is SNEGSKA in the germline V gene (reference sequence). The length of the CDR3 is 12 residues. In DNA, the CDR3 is TGCAGTGTGAGGGACAGGGGGCTCTCTGCTTTCTTT. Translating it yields CSVRDRGLSAFF.

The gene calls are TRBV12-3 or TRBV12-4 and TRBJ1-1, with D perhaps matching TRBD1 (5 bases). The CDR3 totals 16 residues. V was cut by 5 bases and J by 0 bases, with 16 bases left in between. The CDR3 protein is CASSTRDWDLNTEAFF. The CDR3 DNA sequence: TGTGCCAGCAGTACCAGAGATTGGGACCTGAACACTGAAGCTTTCTTT.

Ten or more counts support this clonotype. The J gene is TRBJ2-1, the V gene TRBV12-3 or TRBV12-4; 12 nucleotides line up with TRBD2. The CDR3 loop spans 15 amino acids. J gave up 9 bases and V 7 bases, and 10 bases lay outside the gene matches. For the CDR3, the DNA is TGTGCCAGCACCTCAGGGACTAGCGGGTCGGGTGAGCAGTTCTTC. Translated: CASTSGTSGSGEQFF.

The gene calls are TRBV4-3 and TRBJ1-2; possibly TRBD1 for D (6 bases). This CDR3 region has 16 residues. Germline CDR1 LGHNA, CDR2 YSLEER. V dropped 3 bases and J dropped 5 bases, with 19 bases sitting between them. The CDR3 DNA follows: TGCGCCAGCAGCCAGGAACACCAACAGGGTGGATATGGCTACACCTTC. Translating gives CASSQEHQQGGYGYTF.

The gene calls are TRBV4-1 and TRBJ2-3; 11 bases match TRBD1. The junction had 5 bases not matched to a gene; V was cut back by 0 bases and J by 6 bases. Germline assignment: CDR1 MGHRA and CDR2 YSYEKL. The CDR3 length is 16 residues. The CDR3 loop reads CASSQDTRDRGDTQYF. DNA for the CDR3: TGCGCCAGCAGCCAAGATACCCGGGACAGGGGGGATACGCAGTATTTT.

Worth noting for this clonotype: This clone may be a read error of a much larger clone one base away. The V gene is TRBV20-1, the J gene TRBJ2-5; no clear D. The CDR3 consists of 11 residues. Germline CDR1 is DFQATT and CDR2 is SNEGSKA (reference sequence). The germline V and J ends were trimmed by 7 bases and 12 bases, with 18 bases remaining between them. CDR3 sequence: CSGQDTPDEYF. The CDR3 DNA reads TGCAGTGGTCAAGACACCCCCGATGAGTACTTC.

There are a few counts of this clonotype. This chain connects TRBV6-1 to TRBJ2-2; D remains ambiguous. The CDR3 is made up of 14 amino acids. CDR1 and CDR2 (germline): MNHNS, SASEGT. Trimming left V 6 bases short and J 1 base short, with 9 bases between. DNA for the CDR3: TGTGCCAGCAGGGGGATAAGGAACACCGGGGAGCTGTTTTTT. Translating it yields CASRGIRNTGELFF.

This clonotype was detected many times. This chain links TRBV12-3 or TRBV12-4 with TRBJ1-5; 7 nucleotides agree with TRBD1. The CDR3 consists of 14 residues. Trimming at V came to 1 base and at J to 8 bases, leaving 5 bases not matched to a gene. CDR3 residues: CASSLGGGGKPQHF. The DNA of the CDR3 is TGTGCCAGCAGTTTAGGAGGGGGCGGGAAGCCCCAGCATTTT.

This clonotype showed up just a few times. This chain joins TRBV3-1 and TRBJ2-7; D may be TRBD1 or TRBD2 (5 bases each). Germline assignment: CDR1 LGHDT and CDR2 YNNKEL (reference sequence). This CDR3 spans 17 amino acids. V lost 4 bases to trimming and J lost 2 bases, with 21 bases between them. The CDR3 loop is CASSPKNVWDGAYEQYF. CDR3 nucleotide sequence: TGTGCCAGCAGCCCTAAAAACGTTTGGGACGGTGCCTACGAGCAGTACTTC.

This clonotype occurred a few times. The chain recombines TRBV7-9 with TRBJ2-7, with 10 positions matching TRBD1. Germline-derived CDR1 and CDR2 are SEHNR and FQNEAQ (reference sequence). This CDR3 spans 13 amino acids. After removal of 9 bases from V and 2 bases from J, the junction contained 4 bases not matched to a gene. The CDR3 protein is CASAGTGAYEQYF. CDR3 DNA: TGTGCCAGTGCCGGGACAGGGGCCTACGAGCAGTACTTC.

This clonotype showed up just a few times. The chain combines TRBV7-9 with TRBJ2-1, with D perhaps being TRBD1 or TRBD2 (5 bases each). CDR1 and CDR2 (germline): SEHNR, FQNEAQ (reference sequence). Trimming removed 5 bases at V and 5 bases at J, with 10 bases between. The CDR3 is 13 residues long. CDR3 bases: TGTGCCAGCAGCCCGGGACGCCACAATGAGCAGTTCTTC. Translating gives CASSPGRHNEQFF.

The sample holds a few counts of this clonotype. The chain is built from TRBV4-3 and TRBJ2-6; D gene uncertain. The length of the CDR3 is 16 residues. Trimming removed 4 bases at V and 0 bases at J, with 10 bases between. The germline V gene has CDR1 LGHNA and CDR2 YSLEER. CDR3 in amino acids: CASSRKLVSGANVLTF. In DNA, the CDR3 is TGCGCCAGCAGCCGAAAATTGGTCTCTGGGGCCAACGTCCTGACTTTC.

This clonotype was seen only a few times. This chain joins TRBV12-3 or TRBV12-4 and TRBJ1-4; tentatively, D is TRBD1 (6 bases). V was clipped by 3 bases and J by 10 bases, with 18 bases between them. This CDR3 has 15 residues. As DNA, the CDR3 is TGTGCCAGCAGTTTGGACCGGGGGGCCATTGGAAAACTGTTTTTT. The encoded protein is CASSLDRGAIGKLFF.

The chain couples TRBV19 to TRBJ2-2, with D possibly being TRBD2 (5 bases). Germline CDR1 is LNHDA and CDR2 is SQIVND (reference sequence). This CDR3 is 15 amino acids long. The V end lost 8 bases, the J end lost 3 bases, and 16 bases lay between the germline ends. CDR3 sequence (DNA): TGTGCCAGTCGGACTGTGGGCACCCACACCGGGGAGCTGTTTTTT. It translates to CASRTVGTHTGELFF.

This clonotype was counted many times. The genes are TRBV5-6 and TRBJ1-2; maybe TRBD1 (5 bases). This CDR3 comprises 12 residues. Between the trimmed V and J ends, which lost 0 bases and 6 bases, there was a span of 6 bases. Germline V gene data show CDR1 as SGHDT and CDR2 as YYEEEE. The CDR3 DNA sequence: TGTGCCAGCAGCTTGGTGGGGGATGGCTACACCTTC. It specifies CASSLVGDGYTF.